Presented here are 28 T cell receptor beta chains from one specimen sequenced in a study of T cell responses to AZD1222 COVID-19 vaccine. Profiling relied on immunoSEQ multiplex PCR, and the TCRdb table lists in-frame clones only, not all of them. The sample includes over 150,000 clones, 88% of them seen just once. The sample was peripheral blood, taken 28 days after the second AZD1222 dose. The receptors stem from an adult who received the AZD1222 COVID-19 vaccine.

In this sample, this clone turned up once. The gene calls are TRBV19 and TRBJ2-7; the D call may be TRBD1 or TRBD2 (5 bases each). CDR3 size: 14 residues. V lost 5 bases to trimming and J lost 7 bases, with 18 bases between them. CDR1 is LNHDA, CDR2 SQIVND, per germline (reference sequence). CDR3 sequence reads: CASSAATGTQEQYF. For the CDR3, the DNA is TGTGCCAGTAGTGCCGCGACTGGGACGCAAGAGCAGTACTTC.

A remark on this clone: The junction and the germline gene differ at one end; a read error may be behind it. The V and J genes are TRBV6-6 and TRBJ1-5; D remains unclear. Germline CDR1 MNHNY, CDR2 SVGAGI (reference sequence). The CDR3 length is 14 residues. The CDR3 loop is CASSYREGNQPQHF. The CDR3 nucleotides read TGTGCCAGCAGTTACAGAGAGGGCAACCAGCCCCAGCATTTT.

The chain couples TRBV6-5 to TRBJ1-1; D possibly corresponds to TRBD1 (5 bases). Germline V gives CDR1 MNHEY, CDR2 SVGAGI. This CDR3 is 13 amino acids long. Trimming removed 7 bases at V and 1 base at J, with 10 bases between. This CDR3 is CASIRDGNTEAFF. Written as DNA, the CDR3 is TGTGCCAGCATTCGGGACGGGAACACTGAAGCTTTCTTT.

The chain joins TRBV7-9 to TRBJ1-6; tentatively, D is TRBD1 (6 bases). V lost 5 bases and J lost 6, with 11 bases in between. Germline V gene lookup returns CDR1 SEHNR and CDR2 FQNEAQ (reference sequence). CDR3 size: 14 residues. The CDR3 sequence: CASSPGTSNSPLHF. In DNA form, the CDR3 reads TGTGCCAGCAGCCCAGGGACAAGTAATTCACCCCTCCACTTT.

The genes are TRBV19 and TRBJ2-1, with D possibly TRBD2 on 6 matching bases. This CDR3 is built from 15 residues. Trimming removed 8 bases from V and 4 bases from J, with 18 bases in between. Germline V gives CDR1 LNHDA, CDR2 SQIVND (reference sequence). The CDR3 here is CASSEFWDSYNEQFF. DNA of the CDR3: TGTGCCAGTTCTGAATTTTGGGACTCGTACAATGAGCAGTTCTTC.

The chain couples TRBV30 to TRBJ2-7, with D perhaps TRBD1 (6 bases). V shed 8 bases and J shed 2 bases, with 13 bases lying between them. The CDR3 runs 12 residues. Germline loops: CDR1 GTSNPN, CDR2 SVGIG (reference sequence). CDR3 nucleotides: TGTGCCAGTAACAGGGACGCCTACGAGCAGTACTTC. Its translation: CASNRDAYEQYF.

The gene calls are TRBV2 and TRBJ1-5; D not certain. Germline CDR1 and CDR2: SNHLY and FYNNEI. The CDR3 is 12 residues long. With 1 base removed from V and 6 bases from J, the gap between germline ends came to 4 bases. The DNA for the CDR3 is TGTGCCAGCAGTGAAGGAAGTCAGCCCCAGCATTTT. Translation: CASSEGSQPQHF. Full variable domain (missing parts from reference TRBV2 and TRBJ1-5): EPEVTQTPSHQVTQMGQEVILRCVPISNHLYFYWYRQILGQKVEFLVSFYNNEISEKSEIFDDQFSVERPDGSNFTLKIRSTKLEDSAMYFCASSEGSQPQHFGDGTRLSIL.

V is TRBV18 and J is TRBJ1-3; 8 nucleotides match TRBD1. The germline CDR1 and CDR2 sequences are KGHSH and LQKENI. This CDR3 region has 17 residues. V shed 3 bases, J shed 2 bases, and the junction held 9 bases outside the gene matches. The CDR3 sequence: CASSPKDREVAGNTIYF. The CDR3 nucleotides are TGTGCCAGCTCACCCAAGGACAGGGAGGTCGCTGGAAACACCATATATTTT.

V is TRBV4-1 and J is TRBJ1-5, with unresolved D. Germline V gene lookup returns CDR1 MGHRA and CDR2 YSYEKL. The CDR3 loop spans 16 amino acids. V lost 1 base, J lost 2 bases, and 12 bases lay in between. CDR3 sequence reads: CASSQGLGGGNQPQHF. The CDR3 bases are TGCGCCAGCAGCCAAGGGTTGGGTGGTGGCAATCAGCCCCAGCATTTT.

The chain employs TRBV30 and TRBJ1-4; no reliable D call. V was shortened by 0 bases and J by 5 bases, with 10 bases between the two germline ends. Germline values: CDR1 GTSNPN, CDR2 SVGIG (reference sequence). The CDR3 sequence is 14 residues long. Here the CDR3 DNA reads TGTGCCTGGAGTGTACAAGGGTTCAATGAAAAACTGTTTTTT. Encoded protein: CAWSVQGFNEKLFF.

This chain joins TRBV5-6 and TRBJ2-5; no definite D call. The CDR3 consists of 13 residues. The germline CDR1 and CDR2 sequences are SGHDT and YYEEEE. With 2 bases removed from V and 5 bases from J, the gap between germline ends came to 10 bases. CDR3 sequence: CASSLKGEETQYF. CDR3 sequence (DNA): TGTGCCAGCAGCTTAAAAGGCGAGGAGACCCAGTACTTC. The complete variable domain, with remaining parts taken from reference TRBV5-6 and TRBJ2-5, reads DAGVTQSPTHLIKTRGQQVTLRCSPKSGHDTVSWYQQALGQGPQFIFQYYEEEERQRGNFPDRFSGHQFPNYSSELNVNALLLGDSALYLCASSLKGEETQYFGPGTRLLVL.

This chain uses TRBV3-1 (or the pseudogene TRBV3-2) with TRBJ1-1; tentatively, D is TRBD1 (5 bases). The V and J ends lost 3 bases and 12 bases respectively, with 11 bases between them. CDR1 is LGHDT, CDR2 YNNKEL, per germline (reference sequence). This CDR3 comprises 11 residues. CDR3 in amino acids: CASSQGRSSFF. CDR3 bases: TGTGCCAGCAGCCAGGGACGTTCGTCTTTCTTT.

The V call is TRBV10-3, the J call TRBJ2-5; D possibly corresponds to TRBD2 (6 bases). The length of the CDR3 is 15 residues. Germline values: CDR1 ENHRY, CDR2 SYGVKD. Trimming removed 0 bases from V and 2 bases from J, with 10 bases in between. The chain's CDR3 is CAISESGGIQETQYF. Written as DNA, the CDR3 is TGTGCCATCAGTGAGTCGGGAGGCATACAAGAGACCCAGTACTTC.

J is TRBJ1-2 and V is TRBV28; the match to TRBD1 covers 9 bases. Germline V gene data show CDR1 as MDHEN and CDR2 as SYDVKM. Losses at the gene ends were 5 bases for V and 4 bases for J; bases not matched to a gene: 5. CDR3 length equals 14 residues. The CDR3 loop reads CASSTGTGIYGYTF. The CDR3 DNA reads as TGTGCCAGCAGTACCGGGACAGGGATCTATGGCTACACCTTC.

This chain uses TRBV7-2 with TRBJ2-2, with D uncertain. Germline values: CDR1 SGHTA, CDR2 FQGNSA. Trimming pared 0 bases from V and 3 bases from J, leaving 11 bases between. This CDR3 contains 16 residues. The CDR3 protein is CASSLASPKDTGELFF. Written as DNA, the CDR3 is TGTGCCAGCAGCTTAGCCTCACCGAAGGACACCGGGGAGCTGTTTTTT.

The chain uses TRBV4-3 and TRBJ1-5; D not resolved. Trimming removed 0 bases at V and 6 bases at J, with 9 bases between. This CDR3 has 14 amino acids. CDR1 and CDR2 (germline): LGHNA, YSLEER. CDR3 protein: CASSQEAAPQPQHF. The CDR3 region has the DNA TGCGCCAGCAGCCAAGAGGCCGCGCCTCAGCCCCAGCATTTT.

This chain uses TRBV7-9 with TRBJ2-5; maybe TRBD2 (5 bases). The CDR3 is 15 amino acids. V shed 0 bases and J shed 1 base, with 9 bases lying between them. Germline V gene sequence: CDR1 SEHNR, CDR2 FQNEAQ (reference sequence). The CDR3 DNA is TGTGCCAGCAGCTTAGCTTCGGGGTTCCAAGAGACCCAGTACTTC. Protein product: CASSLASGFQETQYF.

The gene calls are TRBV18 and TRBJ1-5; 7 bases are a match to TRBD1. The CDR3 spans 14 residues. Per germline, CDR1 KGHSH and CDR2 LQKENI. Germline trimming cut 3 bases from V and 4 bases from J; bases unmatched to any gene: 3. The CDR3 coding sequence is TGTGCCAGCTCACCCGGGACAGATAATCAGCCCCAGCATTTT. Protein sequence: CASSPGTDNQPQHF.

In regard to this clone: One end of the junction varies from germline; a read error may be responsible. This chain uses TRBV13 with TRBJ1-1, with TRBD1 as a possible D gene (5 bases). Germline V CDR1 and CDR2: PRHDT, FYEKMQ (reference sequence). The CDR3 extends over 12 amino acids. CDR3 sequence: CASSLGTDEAFF. The CDR3 DNA sequence: TGTGCCAGCAGCCTAGGGACGGATGAAGCTTTCTTT.

The chain links TRBV13 to TRBJ1-3, with D maybe TRBD1 (5 bases). The CDR3 is made up of 16 amino acids. Germline V gene lookup returns CDR1 PRHDT and CDR2 FYEKMQ (reference sequence). Trimming pared 4 bases from V and 0 bases from J, leaving 13 bases between. The CDR3 reads CASSSRDGSSGNTIYF. CDR3 nucleotide sequence: TGTGCCAGCAGCTCAAGGGACGGAAGCTCTGGAAACACCATATATTTT.

This clone was seen a handful of times. The V gene is TRBV10-1, the J gene TRBJ1-5; D ambiguous. V was trimmed by 5 bases and J by 2 bases, leaving 4 bases between them. This CDR3 has 12 residues. Germline CDR1 reads WNHNN; CDR2 reads SYGVQD (reference sequence). The CDR3 region has the DNA TGCGCCAGCAGTTCGGGCAATCAGCCCCAGCATTTT. Residues: CASSSGNQPQHF.

The chain is built from TRBV19 and TRBJ1-1, with D uncertain. This CDR3 comprises 12 residues. The V and J ends lost 1 base and 8 bases respectively, with 8 bases between them. Germline assignment: CDR1 LNHDA and CDR2 SQIVND (reference sequence). The CDR3 bases are TGTGCCAGTAGTATAGGGGTACACGAAGCTTTCTTT. Translated, it gives CASSIGVHEAFF.

The CDR3 region has the DNA TGCGCCAGCAGCCCGGGACAGCGGAACACTGAAGCTTTCTTT. Its protein product is CASSPGQRNTEAFF. V and J are TRBV4-1 and TRBJ1-1, with TRBD1 matching 7 bases. The J segment lost 1 base and the V segment lost 4 bases, leaving 3 bases of the junction unmatched. CDR3 length: 14 residues. The germline V gene has CDR1 MGHRA and CDR2 YSYEKL.

The chain uses TRBV6-5 and TRBJ2-7, with TRBD1 as a possible D gene (6 bases). V lost 6 bases, J lost 0 bases, and 15 bases lay in between. CDR3 length: 15 residues. Germline CDR1 MNHEY, CDR2 SVGAGI. CDR3 nucleotides: TGTGCCAGCAGACTTGACAGGCGAAGCTCCTACGAGCAGTACTTC. Translating gives CASRLDRRSSYEQYF.

The CDR3 spells CASSLNGAGTYEQYF. The CDR3 DNA sequence: TGTGCCAGCAGTTTAAACGGGGCCGGAACCTACGAGCAGTACTTC. The chain combines TRBV27 with TRBJ2-7; D may correspond to TRBD1 or TRBD2 (5 bases each). Germline values: CDR1 MNHEY, CDR2 SMNVEV (reference sequence). The CDR3 has 15 residues. The V gene lost 2 bases and the J gene lost 2 bases, with 13 bases spanning the gap.

V usage is TRBV5-1 and J usage is TRBJ2-3; a possible D gene is TRBD2 (5 bases). V was shortened by 1 base and J by 3 bases, with 12 bases between the two germline ends. The germline V gene encodes CDR1 SGHRS and CDR2 YFSETQ. This CDR3 contains 15 residues. For the CDR3, the DNA is TGCGCCAGCAGCTTGAATGGAGGAAGGACAGATACGCAGTATTTT. Translating it yields CASSLNGGRTDTQYF.

V usage is TRBV10-3 and J usage is TRBJ2-1, with D possibly matching TRBD1 (5 bases). Germline lookup yields CDR1 ENHRY and CDR2 SYGVKD. The CDR3 runs 13 residues. The V gene lost 9 bases and the J gene lost 5 bases, with 14 bases spanning the gap. The CDR3 region is CAMAGLRDNEQFF. The CDR3 region has the DNA TGTGCCATGGCAGGGCTCAGGGACAATGAGCAGTTCTTC.

This chain joins TRBV5-1 and TRBJ1-4; weak D call: TRBD1 (6 bases). The V end lost 0 bases, the J end lost 5 bases, and 11 bases lay between the germline ends. The CDR3 spans 15 residues. Germline V gives CDR1 SGHRS, CDR2 YFSETQ. The CDR3 DNA sequence: TGCGCCAGCAGCTTGGTGACAGGACTGAATGAAAAACTGTTTTTT. Residues: CASSLVTGLNEKLFF.